Shown below are 4 T cell receptor beta chains from a single sample sequenced in a study of blood T cell repertoires in COVID-19. The data were produced by immunoSEQ multiplex PCR, yet TCRdb's version contains in-frame clones alone and is incomplete. The sample has 200,000 to 250,000 clones, roughly 79% seen once; the top ten hold about 2%. The sequenced sample consisted of peripheral blood. All receptors derive from a woman older than 75 with acute or convalescent COVID-19.

The chain links TRBV4-3 to TRBJ2-6; D is unclear. This CDR3 comprises 17 residues. With 4 bases removed from V and 2 bases from J, the gap between germline ends came to 15 bases. Germline-derived CDR1 and CDR2 are LGHNA and YSLEER. For the CDR3, the DNA is TGCGCCAGCAGCCCAAGTCGGTCATTCGCTGGGGCCAACGTCCTGACTTTC. Residues: CASSPSRSFAGANVLTF.

The chain is built from TRBV27 and TRBJ1-2; possibly TRBD1 for D (6 bases). Germline V CDR1 and CDR2: MNHEY, SMNVEV (reference sequence). V was shortened by 3 bases and J by 7 bases, with 21 bases between the two germline ends. This CDR3 spans 16 amino acids. This chain's CDR3 is CASSFAGTKTSVGYTF. The CDR3 bases are TGTGCCAGCAGTTTCGCCGGGACAAAGACTTCGGTTGGCTACACCTTC.

V gene TRBV5-3 combines with J gene TRBJ1-4, with D possibly being TRBD1 (5 bases). TRBV5-3 is flagged as an ORF with uncertain function. The CDR3 is 14 residues long. Trimming cost V 1 base and J 7 bases, with 11 bases left between them. DNA for the CDR3: TGTGCCAGAAGCTTGAGGGGATTAGGTGAAAAACTGTTTTTT. Translating gives CARSLRGLGEKLFF.

This chain uses TRBV18 with TRBJ1-1; no definite D call. The CDR3 is made up of 16 amino acids. Between the trimmed V and J ends, which lost 3 bases and 5 bases, there was a span of 19 bases. Germline CDR1 reads KGHSH; CDR2 reads LQKENI. CDR3 nucleotide sequence: TGTGCCAGCTCACCCGCAATGGAGGGATACGGGACTGAAGCTTTCTTT. Amino acids: CASSPAMEGYGTEAFF.